These 3 T cell receptor beta chains were all obtained from the same sample, sequenced in a study of blood T cells in healthy people across ages. With a J-beta primer mix and a sample-barcoded 5' primer, a second PCR ran about 7 to 12 cycles. TCRdb re-called the 5' RACE reads through MiXCR, storing one row per CDR3 protein. The profile shows fewer than 2,000,000 distinct CDR3 sequences, about 32% of them singletons. Sequencing input: blood. All receptors derive from a woman in her twenties or thirties in good health.

This clonotype was observed a handful of times. The rearrangement joins TRBV20-1 to TRBJ2-7, with D possibly being TRBD1 or TRBD2 (5 bases each). With 5 bases removed from V and 4 bases from J, the gap between germline ends came to 18 bases. This CDR3 contains 14 residues. The germline gives CDR1 DFQATT, CDR2 SNEGSKA (reference sequence). The CDR3 region has the DNA TGCAGTGCTGGGGGAGACACAGAGACTTACGAGCAGTACTTC. It yields the protein CSAGGDTETYEQYF.

This clonotype was seen only a few times. The rearrangement joins TRBV29-1 to TRBJ2-6; weak D call: TRBD2 (6 bases). This CDR3 has 15 amino acids. Germline V lookup: CDR1 SQVTM, CDR2 ANQGSEA. Trimming removed 6 bases from V and 1 base from J, with 13 bases in between. The CDR3 nucleotides are TGCAGCGTCGGGACTGTGGGGTCTGGGGCCAACGTCCTGACTTTC. Its protein product is CSVGTVGSGANVLTF.

This chain connects TRBV13 to TRBJ2-7, with D maybe TRBD1 (5 bases). The germline V and J ends were trimmed by 4 bases and 2 bases, with 15 bases remaining between them. This CDR3 spans 15 amino acids. Germline V gene lookup returns CDR1 PRHDT and CDR2 FYEKMQ (reference sequence). This chain's CDR3 is CASSSTLDNPYEQYF. The CDR3 bases are TGTGCCAGCAGCTCCACCTTGGACAACCCCTACGAGCAGTACTTC.